What follows describes a single T cell receptor (beta chain). No antigen is known for it. The data were taken from a study of fetal regulatory T cell absence and autoimmunity. Study-wide points: Broadly similar TRB gene family usage was seen in pancreas and cord blood. The oligoclonal enrichment was interpreted as supporting antigen-driven pancreatic autoimmunity before birth in IPEX syndrome.

This CDR3 region has 14 residues. CDR1 SNHLY and CDR2 FYNNEI come from the germline V gene. V lost 2 bases and J 4 bases, leaving 11 bases between the germline ends. Generated by immunoSEQ multiplex PCR, the TCRdb table keeps only in-frame clones and is missing some. The sample comprises 85,000 to 100,000 clones, about two thirds of which are singletons, and just under 2% rests with the top ten. The clonotype comes from a male donor with IPEX syndrome. Sequenced sample: pancreas tissue. The rearrangement uses TRBV2 and TRBJ1-2, with a weak D call TRBD1 (6 bases). The CDR3: CASSESGTFYGYTF. The CDR3 DNA reads TGTGCCAGCAGTGAATCAGGGACATTCTATGGCTACACCTTC. Full variable domain (missing parts from reference TRBV2 and TRBJ1-2): EPEVTQTPSHQVTQMGQEVILRCVPISNHLYFYWYRQILGQKVEFLVSFYNNEISEKSEIFDDQFSVERPDGSNFTLKIRSTKLEDSAMYFCASSESGTFYGYTFGSGTRLTVV.